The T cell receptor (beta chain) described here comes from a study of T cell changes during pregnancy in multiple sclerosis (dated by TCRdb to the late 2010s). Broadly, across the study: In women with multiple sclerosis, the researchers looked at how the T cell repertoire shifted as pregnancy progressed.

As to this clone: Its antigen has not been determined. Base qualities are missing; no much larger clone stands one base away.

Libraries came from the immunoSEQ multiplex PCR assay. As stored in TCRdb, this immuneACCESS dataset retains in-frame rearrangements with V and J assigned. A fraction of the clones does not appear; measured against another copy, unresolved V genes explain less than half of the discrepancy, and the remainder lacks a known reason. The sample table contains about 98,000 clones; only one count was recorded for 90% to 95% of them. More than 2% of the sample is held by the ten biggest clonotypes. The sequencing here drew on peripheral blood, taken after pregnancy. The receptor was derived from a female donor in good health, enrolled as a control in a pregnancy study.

The CDR3 here reads CASSGGDGELFF. The DNA is TGTGCCAGCAGCGGGGGCGACGGGGAGCTGTTTTTT. In this chain, TRBV11-3 is recombined with TRBJ2-2; a tentative D call is TRBD1 (6 bases match). The CDR3, cysteine through phenylalanine, is 12 amino acids long. Only the CDR3 part of the read is kept: 36 bases, read in frame from the first base. CDR1 SGHNT and CDR2 YENEEA are derived from the germline V gene. Trimming takes 5 bases from V and 7 bases from J, and the germline ends sit 8 bases apart.